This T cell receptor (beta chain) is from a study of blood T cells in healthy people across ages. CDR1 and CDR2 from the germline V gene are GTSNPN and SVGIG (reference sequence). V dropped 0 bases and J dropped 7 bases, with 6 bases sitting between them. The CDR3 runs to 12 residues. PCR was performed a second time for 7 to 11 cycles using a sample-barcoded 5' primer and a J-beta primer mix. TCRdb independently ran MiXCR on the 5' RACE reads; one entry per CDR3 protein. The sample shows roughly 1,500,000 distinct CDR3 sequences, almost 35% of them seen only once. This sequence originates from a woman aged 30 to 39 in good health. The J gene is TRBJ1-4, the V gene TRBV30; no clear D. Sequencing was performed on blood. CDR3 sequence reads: CAWSVLFEKLFF. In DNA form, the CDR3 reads TGTGCCTGGAGTGTCCTATTTGAAAAACTGTTTTTT.